This T cell receptor beta chain comes out of a study of T cells in Graves' hyperthyroidism and ophthalmopathy. RNA transcripts were the template for amplifying TCR beta CDR3 regions. A first-round RT-PCR of the TCR CDR3 used the HTBI primer set. MiXCR, run by TCRdb on the multiplex PCR reads, gives a single entry per CDR3 protein. The table records approximately 690,000 distinct CDR3 sequences, roughly 15% of them present only once. There are many counts of this clonotype. Input material: blood. This clonotype was sampled from a woman aged 45-65 years with Graves' ophthalmopathy.

The CDR3 is CASSFRGRKHNEQFF. Written as DNA, the CDR3 is TGTGCCAGCAGTTTCCGGGGGAGGAAGCACAATGAGCAGTTCTTC. This chain connects TRBV28 to TRBJ2-1; maybe TRBD2 (6 bases). Germline values: CDR1 MDHEN, CDR2 SYDVKM. CDR3 length: 15 amino acids. Trimming shortened V by 3 bases and J by 5 bases, and 14 bases separated the two germline ends.